A selection of T cell receptor beta chains follows, all from one sample in a study of cytomegalovirus exposure and HLA in healthy donors. TCRdb's table, derived via immunoSEQ multiplex PCR, lists solely in-frame clones and lacks some. The sample has roughly 80,000 clones, 62% seen once. The sequenced sample consisted of PBMCs. These receptors all come from a male donor in good health and CMV-seropositive. CDR3s include the opening cysteine and the closing phenylalanine or tryptophan. D genes are given only for firm matches. The size field is filled for only some rows; it gives once, few, many or a size class.

d_gene,j_gene,v_gene,abundance,CDR3aa,CDR3nt
TRBD1,TRBJ2-7,TRBV30,few,CAWRGDRDRYEQYF,TGTGCCTGGAGGGGGGACAGGGACAGGTACGAGCAGTACTTC
TRBD1,TRBJ1-1,TRBV5-4,NA,CASSLRDSREAFF,TGTGCCAGCAGCTTGAGGGACAGTCGGGAAGCTTTCTTT
TRBD2,TRBJ2-1,TRBV7-3,NA,CASSPISGSSYNEQFF,TGTGCCAGCAGCCCCATTAGCGGGAGCTCCTACAATGAGCAGTTCTTC
NA,TRBJ1-1,TRBV5-4,medium-sized,CASSLARANTEAFF,TGTGCCAGCAGCTTGGCCAGGGCGAACACTGAAGCTTTCTTT
NA,TRBJ1-4,TRBV19,NA,CASSIPLVGEKLFF,TGTGCCAGTAGTATACCTCTAGTGGGTGAAAAACTGTTTTTT
TRBD2,TRBJ2-7,TRBV6-1,NA,CASSATSGPYEQYF,TGTGCCAGCAGCGCCACTAGCGGGCCCTACGAGCAGTACTTC
TRBD2,TRBJ2-1,TRBV5-4,NA,CASSPGVGGGLSYEQFF,TGTGCCAGCAGCCCTGGAGTCGGGGGGGGCCTTTCCTATGAGCAGTTCTTC
NA,TRBJ2-1,TRBV5-4,NA,CASSLVGHEQFF,TGTGCCAGCAGCTTGGTGGGGCATGAGCAGTTCTTC
NA,TRBJ1-4,TRBV15,NA,CATSRDLSGIDEKLFF,TGTGCCACCAGCAGAGATCTGTCAGGGATCGATGAAAAACTGTTTTTT
NA,TRBJ1-5,TRBV28,NA,CASSFGQTGGRQPQHF,TGTGCCAGCAGTTTTGGTCAAACGGGGGGTAGGCAGCCCCAGCATTTT
NA,TRBJ1-4,TRBV10-2,NA,CASSESRTLGEKLFF,TGCGCCAGCAGTGAGTCGAGGACATTAGGGGAAAAACTGTTTTTT
NA,TRBJ2-3,TRBV10-3,NA,CAIGGTSTDTQYF,TGTGCCATAGGTGGGACTAGCACAGATACGCAGTATTTT
TRBD2,TRBJ2-7,TRBV25-1,NA,CASSRTSGRGGEQYF,TGTGCCAGCAGCAGGACTAGCGGGAGAGGGGGGGAGCAGTACTTC
NA,TRBJ1-2,TRBV29-1,NA,CSVGGRGHGYTF,TGCAGCGTTGGAGGCAGGGGTCATGGCTACACCTTC
TRBD1,TRBJ2-3,TRBV5-6,NA,CASSPTGQTARDTQYF,TGTGCCAGCAGCCCCACGGGACAGACGGCAAGAGATACGCAGTATTTT
TRBD1,TRBJ1-3,TRBV5-1,NA,CASSRTGTDTIYF,TGCGCCAGCAGCCGGACAGGGACTGACACCATATATTTT
NA,TRBJ2-7,TRBV28,NA,CASSLLGTQEQYF,TGTGCCAGCAGTTTATTGGGGACACAAGAGCAGTACTTC
TRBD2,TRBJ2-3,TRBV19,NA,CASRTTSGGLTDTQYF,TGTGCCAGTAGGACCACTAGCGGGGGGCTCACAGATACGCAGTATTTT
NA,TRBJ2-1,TRBV25-1,NA,CASSEFSVDWSSYNEQFF,TGTGCCAGCAGTGAATTTAGCGTAGACTGGAGCTCCTACAATGAGCAGTTCTTC
TRBD1,TRBJ1-1,TRBV6-5,NA,CASSYSGTGNTEAFF,TGTGCCAGCAGTTACTCGGGGACAGGGAACACTGAAGCTTTCTTT
NA,TRBJ2-7,TRBV5-1,few,CASSLVGVYEQYF,TGCGCCAGCAGCTTGGTAGGGGTCTACGAGCAGTACTTC
TRBD1,TRBJ1-3,TRBV5-6,few,CASSSGQGSGNTIYF,TGTGCCAGCAGCTCAGGACAGGGAAGTGGAAACACCATATATTTT
NA,TRBJ1-2,TRBV5-6,NA,CASSHPTEYGYTF,TGTGCCAGCAGCCACCCGACAGAGTATGGCTACACCTTC
NA,TRBJ1-4,TRBV11-2,NA,CASSLDGEKLFF,TGTGCCAGCAGCTTAGACGGTGAAAAACTGTTTTTT
TRBD1,TRBJ2-7,TRBV5-1,NA,CASSLGQASYEQYF,TGCGCCAGCAGCCTCGGACAGGCCTCCTACGAGCAGTACTTC
TRBD1,TRBJ1-5,TRBV28,NA,CASSPRTGTALNQPQHF,TGTGCCAGCAGTCCCCGAACCGGGACAGCCTTGAATCAGCCCCAGCATTTT
NA,TRBJ1-3,TRBV4-3,few,CASSQDRAGAGNTIYF,TGCGCCAGCAGCCAAGATCGGGCGGGGGCTGGAAACACCATATATTTT
TRBD2,TRBJ2-7,TRBV5-1,few,CASSPQGLAGDEQYF,TGCGCCAGCAGCCCCCAGGGGCTAGCGGGAGACGAGCAGTACTTC
TRBD2,TRBJ2-4,TRBV5-8,few,CASSSGLAVAKNIQYF,TGTGCCAGCAGCTCGGGACTAGCAGTAGCCAAAAACATTCAGTACTTC